A selection of T cell receptor beta chains follows, all from one sample in a study of vaccination and CD4 T cells after COVID-19. TCRdb reprocessed the PCR reads with MiXCR, giving one entry per CDR3 protein. The sample consists of about 10,000 distinct CDR3 sequences, around a third of them appearing once. For these receptors, no antigen is known. The sequencing used CD4+ T cells from blood, cultured in vitro, collected after SARS-CoV-2 vaccination. These receptors came from a human donor who had recovered from COVID-19. Each CDR3 is given without its conserved first and last residue. The D gene is left open where the match is weak. The size of a clone is reported for some rows only, either as once, few or many, or as a class for expanded clones.

j_call cdr3_length clone_size v_call d_call cdr3_aa
TRBJ2-3 12 - TRBV29-1 TRBD1 SGNRGPGTDTQY
TRBJ2-3 11 - TRBV11-1 - ASSDVQDSAQY
TRBJ2-7 12 few TRBV19 - ASSAALGGVEQY
TRBJ2-7 12 - TRBV25-1 - ASSGGPRTGEQY
TRBJ1-1 10 few TRBV24-1 - ATSGGGGEAF
TRBJ2-1 12 few TRBV6-5 - ASSSQGPLNEQF
TRBJ2-7 13 - TRBV18 TRBD1 ASSLRQGTSGEQY
TRBJ1-5 15 - TRBV6-2/TRBV6-3 - ASSGSRDVYSSQPQH
TRBJ1-1 11 few TRBV6-4 - ASSEQESTEAF
TRBJ1-6 12 - TRBV20-1 - SAGPGTHNSPLH
TRBJ2-1 11 few TRBV10-2 TRBD2 ASRASGRDEQF
TRBJ1-1 12 - TRBV29-1 TRBD1 SSLQGVSNTEAF
TRBJ2-3 15 medium-sized TRBV7-2 TRBD1 ASSPRGTGTSTDTQY
TRBJ1-2 12 - TRBV27 TRBD1 ASSLRGQGYGYT
TRBJ2-7 10 few TRBV25-1 - ASGLWDYEQY
TRBJ2-1 15 - TRBV10-1 - ASSESIAGSSYNEQF
TRBJ1-5 17 - TRBV21-1 - ASRLRAQGFRHSNQPQR
TRBJ1-1 13 - TRBV11-2 - ASSLTLAVAGEAF
TRBJ2-5 14 - TRBV5-8 - ASSLWGQTYQETQY
TRBJ2-7 13 few TRBV6-5 TRBD2 ASSSGTSGSREQY
TRBJ2-3 12 few TRBV12-3/TRBV12-4 TRBD1 ASSPGQGFGTQY
TRBJ1-2 12 - TRBV4-3 - ASSLGTLTYGYT
TRBJ1-1 12 - TRBV6-1 - ASRTARGGTEAF
TRBJ1-1 10 - TRBV19 - ASSHRPTEAF
TRBJ2-1 11 medium-sized TRBV4-1 - ASSQDLRGEQF
TRBJ2-7 13 - TRBV7-9 - ASSASGLDSYEQY
TRBJ1-3 13 few TRBV7-9 - ASREDRTSGNTIY
TRBJ1-6 12 once TRBV2 - ASSGGRYNSPLH
TRBJ1-5 12 - TRBV28 - ASSFGAGNQPQH
TRBJ2-7 14 few TRBV20-1 - SARDSRKLNSYEQY
TRBJ1-2 13 medium-sized TRBV15 TRBD1 ATSRRRQGSDGYT
TRBJ1-5 14 - TRBV28 TRBD1 ASSLNSQGARQPQH
TRBJ2-3 12 - TRBV20-1 TRBD2 SASPRGRVDTQY
TRBJ2-3 13 - TRBV18 - ASSASGLDTDTQY
TRBJ2-5 11 - TRBV29-1 - SVRPPTEETQY
TRBJ1-3 13 - TRBV20-1 TRBD1 SAPDVQGLGNTIY
TRBJ1-3 14 few TRBV7-6 - ASSLVDGSSGNTIY
TRBJ2-2 13 once TRBV7-9 TRBD1 ASSFGQGRTGELF
TRBJ1-6 14 - TRBV27 - ASSLSRESYNSPLH
TRBJ2-2 12 - TRBV27 - ASSLLLRAGELF
TRBJ2-1 12 few TRBV7-2 - ASSLGPVYNEQF
TRBJ1-5 15 medium-sized TRBV6-2/TRBV6-3 - ASSGSRDVYSNQPQH
TRBJ2-1 10 - TRBV19 - ASSLRGNEQF
TRBJ2-3 14 - TRBV7-9 - ASSALRTASTDTQY